This T cell receptor (beta chain) emerged from a study of cytomegalovirus exposure and HLA in healthy donors (dated by TCRdb to between 2016 and 2019). Study-wide context: An earlier analysis of a few hundred of the donors reported 250 to 300 Gb of sequence data and 117 million unique TCR beta sequences obtained from 180 million or so T cells. Roughly 320 gigabases of sequencing data and around 85 million unique TCR sequences made up an early release that covered approximately 620 HLA-typed donors. Of the approximately 400 genotyped donors, less than 85% were placed in the genetic ancestry cluster associated with self-reported Caucasian donors. The aim of the study was to test whether cataloging public T cell receptors could identify signatures of past pathogen exposure. The T cell repertoires of around 730 subjects were profiled by immunosequencing and related to cytomegalovirus serostatus. Along with the approximately 650-subject first cohort, a separate validation cohort of some 130 different subjects was used. High-throughput TCR immunosequencing, statistical association of individual TCRs with disease status, and machine learning were combined to predict cytomegalovirus infection status. A later analysis re-examined previously published TCR beta repertoires from 500 to 700 donors and added high-resolution HLA genotyping to investigate patterns of TCR occurrence. In the later analysis, no new phenotypic data were used to find candidate immune exposures; instead, reliance was placed on TCR beta sequences and their occurrence across donors. An earlier analysis of several hundred of the donors applied high-throughput TCR beta sequencing to assess whether each TCR beta V gene segment acted as functional or pseudogenic. Donor age, sex, ethnicity and CMV serostatus were collected together with the repertoire data. Genome-wide SNP genotypes for about 55% of the roughly 670 donors were used in a later genetic analysis, which treated that subset as a discovery cohort. All discovery cohort repertoires had been generated using a single sequencing platform. HLA typing covered class I and class II loci at four-digit resolution. Typing coverage varied by locus: about 620-630 donors for A, B, C, DRB1 and DQB1; approximately 500 for DQA1; more than 600 for DPA1; 400 to 480 for DPB1. About five DR-DQ haplotypes were handled as single units for association and clustering, since linkage in the cohort was strong. Across approximately 400 genotyped donors of the cohort, an average of approximately 240,000 unique TCR beta nucleotide sequences per donor were sequenced, and approximately 17% of those sequences were non-productive. What the research found in general, with its limitations: The authors suggested that the approach could potentially be generalized to other disease states and immunological phenotypes. The presence/absence analyses assumed that sequencing depth was roughly uniform across donors, and that assumption may not be true. Because counts were too low, some 16 rarely observed V segments, including chromosome 9 orphons, were excluded from the earlier analysis of under 650 of the donors. In a later analysis, most CMV-associated TCR beta chains were found to appear HLA-restricted, with HLA associations seemingly driven largely by CMV exposure. A further reported finding was that TCR beta sequences accurately predicted the HLA-A and HLA-B alleles for most subjects in the first cohort. According to a later genetic analysis, donors in an Asian-associated ancestry cluster had fewer N-insertions in productive TCRs than the roughly 660-donor mean. Because HLA typing was unavailable for some donors at each locus, only the typed subset was used in association tests. Most TCR sequences were observed very rarely across donors, whereas some public TCRs were present in many individuals. Specific HLA alleles were associated with 16,951 TCR beta sequences at a false discovery rate of 0.05 in a later analysis. Some IMGT-functional V segments, including TRBV6-2 and TRBV6-3, could not be distinguished by the 87-base-pair reads and were therefore excluded. This cohort had only TCR beta chains sequenced, and the lack of alpha or paired-chain data limited which features could be detected. According to a later analysis, parvovirus B19, influenza, CMV and Epstein-Barr virus appeared linked to several top co-occurrence clusters. In vitro tests confirmed that a few of the cytomegalovirus-associated TCR beta chains recognize cytomegalovirus antigens. A cluster of highly shared sequence variants was judged likely to be a technical artifact of the sequencing pipeline. Correlated functional status among segregating V segments might reflect linkage disequilibrium, but an unknown experimental factor could not be ruled out. In a later analysis, TCR association rates were found to vary across HLA loci, with the most associated TCRs seen for DRB1 alleles and the fewest for HLA-C alleles. A later genetic analysis associated a missense DCLRE1C variant with V-gene and J-gene trimming of TCR beta chains, and an independent cohort replicated the association. For the cohort, immune exposure information was limited to CMV serostatus. The classifier was reported to diagnose cytomegalovirus status with high specificity and sensitivity in both the original cohort and the validation cohort. When HLA alleles, especially DR and DQ, strongly co-occurred, TCR associations were difficult to assign to individual alleles. In an earlier analysis of around 500 of the donors, most TCR beta V segments appeared in productive rearrangements about 90% or about 30% of the time, broadly matching IMGT annotations. The study listed 150 to 200 TCR beta chains as associated with cytomegalovirus. In a later analysis, HLA-associated TCR beta chains were found to be more clonally expanded and to have lower generation probabilities than equally common non-associated chains.

Notes on this clone: Its binding antigen is unknown. Qualities for individual bases were not recorded, and no much larger clone is one base off.

Including cysteine and phenylalanine, the CDR3 has 15 amino acids. Only the CDR3 DNA is retained, 45 bases long and in frame from the first base. The CDR1 and CDR2 encoded by the germline V gene are MNHEY and SVGAGI. Germline trimming: 5 bases from V, 4 bases from J; junction bases outside gene matches: 9. The cohort was made up of roughly 670 healthy bone marrow donors. All cohort members were sampled while nominally healthy, although unrecorded immune exposures were likely present. The donor tested CMV seropositive and was one of the 289 seropositive cohort members. Each donor provided a peripheral blood sample, and peripheral blood mononuclear cells were used for TCR beta sequencing. The Qiagen DNeasy Blood Extraction Kit was used to extract genomic DNA from the blood cell samples. The library was prepared using the immunoSEQ multiplex PCR assay. For the multiplex PCR, a mixture combining 60 forward primers for TCR Vbeta segments and 13 reverse primers for TCR Jbeta segments was used. The CDR3 region of rearranged TCR beta genes was amplified from genomic DNA by a multiplex PCR assay. The Illumina HiSeq System was used to sequence the amplified TCR beta libraries as 87-base-pair reads. Turning to the authors' computational methods: A later analysis counted around 72 million unique TCR beta chains across the 700 or so repertoires, and some 11 million of these chains were shared by at least two donors. Raw reads were error-corrected and collapsed into unique sequences with a nearest-neighbor algorithm that merged closely related sequences to remove PCR and sequencing errors. V, D and J gene segments were assigned by aligning CDR3 sequences to IMGT reference sequences. For a sequence to be retained, a match of at least six nucleotides was required to both a V gene segment and a J gene segment. Rearrangements were called productive when the CDR3 lacked stop codons and stayed in frame with V and J; all others were non-productive. Following IMGT convention, CDR3 was defined as the stretch from the second conserved V-encoded cysteine up to the conserved J-encoded phenylalanine. Sequences without an unambiguous match to a single V gene segment were excluded from the earlier analysis of 450 to 750 of the donors. An earlier analysis of several hundred of the donors called V segments functional above 56.7% productive rearrangements and segregating when the between-donor standard deviation exceeded 5%. A statistical classification framework was developed to diagnose cytomegalovirus status using the catalog of TCR beta chain sequences. In a later analysis, TCR nucleotide sequences were compared against IMGT/GENE-DB human TR gene sequences so that V and J genes could be assigned. A later analysis assigned CDR3 sequences and most-parsimonious VDJ recombination scenarios with the TCRdist pipeline. A later analysis defined each TCR beta chain by its CDR3 amino acid sequence plus V-gene family, and excluded reads lacking a unique V-gene family. In a later analysis, approximately 590 highly shared, low-generation-probability nucleotide sequences were removed to address suspected cross-contamination and a sequencing artifact. In a later analysis, a clonal expansion index was calculated for each public chain from normalized within-repertoire ranks of inferred template counts. In a later analysis, generation probabilities were computed with a VDJ recombination model fitted to out-of-frame rearrangements, and the resulting probabilities were checked against IGoR. In a later analysis, TCR-TCR, TCR-HLA and TCR-CMV co-occurrence was scored with hypergeometric tests, and a repertoire-size bias correction was applied to TCR pairs. False discovery rates were estimated in a later analysis by permuting HLA or CMV assignments 20 times. A later analysis grouped co-occurring TCRs with DBSCAN, adding TCRdist sequence similarity when clustering within HLA-allele-positive subsets. For co-occurrence clustering, repertoires with fewer than 30,000 or more than 120,000 public chains were excluded, along with five or six repertoires with anomalous nucleotide sharing. TCRdb holds this immuneACCESS table with in-frame rearrangements only. Some clones are missing; in checked studies, unresolved V genes explain under half, and the rest has no known cause. The V and J calls and clone size are taken from that table; D and trimming were inferred from the DNA. For this sample the table gives under 200,000 clones, of which over 75% were detected only once. The top ten clonotypes cover roughly 9.3% of the sample.

The receptor chain draws on TRBV6-5 and TRBJ2-7, and 9 junctional nucleotides match TRBD1. Material for sequencing was PBMCs. The TCR comes from a man younger than 30 in good health and CMV-seropositive. Here the CDR3 is given as CASSTEPTGGYEQYF. The DNA is TGTGCCAGCAGTACCGAACCGACAGGGGGGTACGAGCAGTACTTC.